The next 10 T cell receptor beta chains were all read from a single sample in a study of blood T cell repertoires in COVID-19. Libraries were prepared by immunoSEQ multiplex PCR; TCRdb keeps only in-frame clonotypes and omits some of them. The table lists about 50,000 clones, approximately 79% of them singletons, with about 25% in the top ten. The sequenced sample was peripheral blood. Receptor source: a man between 65 and 85 years old with acute or convalescent COVID-19.

This chain connects TRBV7-2 to TRBJ2-1; possible D gene TRBD2, 5 bases. The CDR3 is made up of 13 amino acids. Trimming left V 5 bases short and J 3 bases short, with 8 bases between. From germline, CDR1 is SGHTA and CDR2 FQGNSA. The CDR3 nucleotides read TGTGCCAGCAGCCAAGGGAGCTACAATGAGCAGTTCTTC. It is translated as CASSQGSYNEQFF.

V usage is TRBV28 and J usage is TRBJ1-2; 7 nucleotides match TRBD1. Trimming took 5 bases from V and 2 from J; bases not matched to a gene: 8. The germline gives CDR1 MDHEN, CDR2 SYDVKM. The CDR3 totals 15 residues. CDR3 nucleotide sequence: TGTGCCAGCAGTCCGTCGGACAGGAACAACTATGGCTACACCTTC. Translating gives CASSPSDRNNYGYTF.

The chain uses TRBV7-9 and TRBJ2-1; possible D gene TRBD2, 7 bases. Germline V gene sequence: CDR1 SEHNR, CDR2 FQNEAQ (reference sequence). The CDR3 extends over 15 amino acids. Trimming pared 5 bases from V and 7 bases from J, leaving 18 bases between. CDR3 residues: CASSPGRGRWNEQFF. CDR3 in DNA: TGTGCCAGCAGCCCTGGGCGGGGGCGCTGGAATGAGCAGTTCTTC.

This chain connects TRBV6-4 to TRBJ2-1, with 10 bases aligning to TRBD2. Per germline, CDR1 MRHNA and CDR2 SNTAGT. The CDR3 sequence is 16 residues long. V trimming: 5 bases; J trimming: 7 bases; junction bases outside the gene matches: 11. CDR3 protein: CASSRSSGGLPNEQFF. In DNA form, the CDR3 reads TGTGCCAGCAGTCGATCTAGCGGGGGCCTCCCGAATGAGCAGTTCTTC.

The chain couples TRBV4-2 to TRBJ1-3; D is undetermined. Deletions cut 1 base from V and 3 bases from J, with 4 bases between. Germline loops: CDR1 LGHNA, CDR2 YNFKEQ. The CDR3 spans 13 residues. CDR3 nucleotide sequence: TGTGCCAGCAGCCAAGTCGGTGGAAACACCATATATTTT. Its translation: CASSQVGGNTIYF.

This clone was observed a handful of times. The chain carries TRBV19 and TRBJ1-1; a weak D match, TRBD1 (5 bases). Germline loops: CDR1 LNHDA, CDR2 SQIVND (reference sequence). Trimming took 5 bases from V and 0 from J, leaving 13 bases between them. There are 15 residues in the CDR3. CDR3 in amino acids: CASSSWGGMNTEAFF. CDR3 in DNA: TGTGCCAGTAGTTCCTGGGGGGGGATGAACACTGAAGCTTTCTTT.

V gene TRBV24-1 combines with J gene TRBJ2-2; 11 bases are shared with TRBD1. V was clipped by 3 bases and J by 7 bases; unmatched bases: 9. The CDR3 sequence is 17 residues long. From germline, CDR1 is KGHDR and CDR2 SFDVKD. Here the CDR3 reads CATSDRTGGRTGGELFF. The DNA for the CDR3 is TGTGCCACCAGTGATAGGACAGGGGGCCGAACCGGCGGGGAGCTGTTTTTT.

This clone was seen more than once but under ten times. This chain joins TRBV7-9 and TRBJ1-1; 7 bases line up with TRBD1. V lost 4 bases and J lost 7; bases outside the gene matches: 9. Looked up from germline, CDR1 is SEHNR and CDR2 is FQNEAQ (reference sequence). CDR3 length: 14 residues. The CDR3 nucleotides are TGTGCCAGCAGCTCCACCGGACAGGCTTTTGAAGCTTTCTTT. Amino acid sequence: CASSSTGQAFEAFF.

V is TRBV9 and J is TRBJ1-2; TRBD1 is a possible D gene (5 bases). V lost 3 bases to trimming and J lost 0 bases, with 9 bases between them. The CDR3 runs to 14 residues. Germline CDR1 SGDLS, CDR2 YYNGEE. The CDR3 loop is CASSGTGANYGYTF. Here the CDR3 DNA reads TGTGCCAGCAGCGGAACGGGGGCTAACTATGGCTACACCTTC. The variable domain in full, completed from reference TRBV9 and TRBJ1-2, reads DSGVTQTPKHLITATGQRVTLRCSPRSGDLSVYWYQQSLDQGLQFLIQYYNGEERAKGNILERFSAQQFPDLHSELNLSSLELGDSALYFCASSGTGANYGYTFGSGTRLTVV.

The chain couples TRBV28 to TRBJ2-7, with D perhaps TRBD2 (5 bases). V lost 6 bases to trimming and J lost 7 bases, with 16 bases between them. This CDR3 region has 13 residues. Germline V gene sequence: CDR1 MDHEN, CDR2 SYDVKM. CDR3 region: CASRVSVTGEQYF. The CDR3 DNA follows: TGTGCCAGCAGGGTAAGCGTTACGGGAGAGCAGTACTTC.